The source of this TCR beta chain is a study of spatial heterogeneity in lung cancer (dated by TCRdb to the late 2010s). Looking at the study overall: More beta-chain than alpha-chain transcripts were consistently detected, likely reflecting higher beta-chain transcript abundance. In the raw uncorrected reads, each unique combination of TCR and UMI appeared on average more than ten times. Both alpha and beta chains were TCR-sequenced in samples taken at surgery, namely 220 tumor regions, around 70 matched nontumor lung samples and about 54 PBMC samples. Nonsynonymous mutation counts, determined by whole-exome sequencing of tumor tissue, were related to features of the TCR repertoire. In non-small cell lung cancer, the study quantitatively compared TCR alpha and beta repertoires across several tumor regions, matched nontumor lung, and blood. The study at large found these results: Additional single-cell paired TCR alpha and beta sequencing was considered necessary to confirm, at a functional level, the hypothesis that regional TCRs recognize regional mutations. Ubiquitous expanded tumor TCRs were found in blood more often at tumor resection than at routine follow-up.

Per the publication, the time point label means: sample taken at primary tumor resection. Donors were some 78 patients with early-stage, untreated non-small cell lung cancer from the lung TRACERx cohort. Whole RNA extracted from tumor and nontumor lung tissue, or from cryopreserved PBMC samples, was used for TCR sequencing without cell sorting. A patient was chosen for TCR sequencing only when enough RNA was available from at least two tumor regions. A distance of 11 bases separates the germline ends of V and J, which lose 0 bases and 5 bases respectively. Taken from the germline V gene, the CDR1 and CDR2 loops are SGHTA and FQGNSA. Including cysteine and phenylalanine, the CDR3 has 14 amino acids. Only the CDR3 portion is preserved as DNA: 42 bases, with reading frame beginning at the first base. With regard to this clonotype: Its recognized antigen is unknown. No quality values exist for individual bases; no much larger clone is one base distant.

The library was generated by 5' RACE. The data were produced on a NextSeq 500. To allow correction of PCR and sequencing errors, the TCR library protocol tagged every TCR cDNA molecule with a unique molecular identifier. The paper's processing steps were these. TCR identification, UMI-based error correction and CDR3 extraction were all carried out with Decombinator tools. TCRs above a frequency of 2 per 1,000, corresponding to the top 1% of the tumor frequency distribution, were defined as expanded. Renyi diversity was computed with the R vegan package after each repertoire had been subsampled 100 times to 5,000 TCRs. CDR3 similarity networks were built from amino acid triplet string-kernel similarity, connecting CDR3s with pairwise similarity above 0.82. TCRdb reprocessing: public reads trimmed at Q25 with fastp, clones called with MiXCR, in-frame beta chains kept. Rows with one shared CDR3 protein collapse into an entry with the most common genes and DNA. Clone size and V and J calls follow TCRdb, not the original study. The sample includes more than 80,000 distinct CDR3 sequences, with 10% to 15% observed a single time. Clones ranked in the top ten supply under 50% of the sample.

The sequence was collected from a male donor with early-stage non-small cell lung cancer. The sequence joins TRBV7-2 to TRBJ2-7, and possibly TRBD2, on 5 matching bases. Material: PBMCs, obtained at surgery. CDR3 reads: CASSLAGLGDEQYF. The bases are TGTGCCAGCAGCTTAGCCGGTCTCGGGGACGAGCAGTACTTC.